This TCR beta chain was obtained from a study of blood T cell repertoires in COVID-19. In the study overall: PBMCs, B-cell-depleted T cells, or T cells provided the cDNA or gDNA that made up the material.

Profiled with immunoSEQ multiplex PCR; TCRdb holds only in-frame clones, not every one. This table has fewer than 35,000 clones, approximately 82% appearing once. V lost 4 bases and J lost 8; bases outside the gene matches: 7. This CDR3 comprises 15 residues. Germline values: CDR1 SGDLS, CDR2 YYNGEE. The chain combines TRBV9 with TRBJ1-6; 9 nucleotides line up with TRBD1. This receptor was identified in an elderly man with active or convalescent COVID-19. The sample consisted of peripheral blood. The chain's CDR3 is CASSHTRDRDSPLHF. For the CDR3, the DNA is TGTGCCAGCAGCCACACTAGGGACAGGGATTCACCCCTCCACTTT.